The rows below give T cell receptor beta chains drawn from one sample of a study of somatic mutations in cytotoxic T cells in rheumatoid arthritis. Profiled with immunoSEQ multiplex PCR; TCRdb holds only in-frame clones, not every one. The table shows approximately 11,000 clones, with 75% to 95% occurring only once. The sequenced sample was CD8+ T cells sorted from blood. Receptors were obtained from a woman aged 18-29 years with rheumatoid arthritis. The CDR3 runs from the conserved cysteine through the conserved F or W. A D gene is named only where the DNA matches it firmly. Size is omitted from some rows. Given values are once, few, many or a class for expanded clones.

V gene	D gene	J gene	clone size	CDR3 DNA	CDR3 protein
TRBV6-1	TRBD2	TRBJ2-5	once	TGTGCCAGCAGCACTTTAGCGGGTGCTGAGACCCAGTACTTC	CASSTLAGAETQYF
TRBV25-1	TRBD2	TRBJ2-7	NA	TGTGCCAGCAGTCAGGCGGGACTAGCGGGTATAAGTGCCTACGAGCAGTACTTC	CASSQAGLAGISAYEQYF
TRBV5-3	NA	TRBJ1-1	NA	TGTGCCAGAACCGCTTGGGGAGTCTCGAACACTGAAGCTTTCTTT	CARTAWGVSNTEAFF
TRBV4-1	NA	TRBJ1-4	NA	TGCGCCAGCAGACAGGAGGGGTCTAATGAAAAACTGTTTTTT	CASRQEGSNEKLFF
TRBV21-1	NA	TRBJ1-1	NA	TGTGCCAGCAGCGAACGGGGGGTTTCCTACGCTGAAGCTTTCTTT	CASSERGVSYAEAFF
TRBV13	NA	TRBJ1-5	NA	TGTGCCAGCAGCTTAGCAGGGGGCAATCAGCCCCAGCATTTT	CASSLAGGNQPQHF
TRBV11-2	TRBD2	TRBJ2-5	NA	TGTGCCAGCAGCTTAGTCGGCGGGAGGGAACTTCGGACCCAGTACTTC	CASSLVGGRELRTQYF
TRBV5-1	NA	TRBJ1-3	NA	TGCGCCAGCAGCCCCGGAGGGTCTGGAAACACCATATATTTT	CASSPGGSGNTIYF
TRBV28	TRBD2	TRBJ2-3	NA	TGTGCCAGCAGACCTCCAGGACTAGCGGGACGTACAGATACGCAGTATTTT	CASRPPGLAGRTDTQYF
TRBV6-5	TRBD2	TRBJ2-4	NA	TGTGCCAGCACCGGACTAGCGGGGGAAAACATTCAGTACTTC	CASTGLAGENIQYF
TRBV27	NA	TRBJ2-2	once	TGTGCCAGCAGTCCCCGTAGCACCGGGGAGCTGTTTTTT	CASSPRSTGELFF
TRBV5-1	NA	TRBJ2-4	NA	TGCGCCAGCAGCTTGGGGGGCAGGGCTGGGGACATTCAGTACTTC	CASSLGGRAGDIQYF
TRBV7-3	TRBD1	TRBJ2-5	once	TGTGCCAGCAGCTTACGGGACAGCCCCCAAGAGACCCAGTACTTC	CASSLRDSPQETQYF
TRBV25-1	NA	TRBJ2-7	NA	TGTGCCAGCAGTTCCCAGGGTTACAACGAGCAGTACTTC	CASSSQGYNEQYF
TRBV27	NA	TRBJ2-7	NA	TGTGCCAGCAGTCCGTGGACAGAGAGCTCCTACGAGCAGTACTTC	CASSPWTESSYEQYF
TRBV15	NA	TRBJ2-7	NA	TGTGCCACCAGCAGAGGGCCCGAGGCCCGGGGCGAGCAGTACTTC	CATSRGPEARGEQYF
TRBV19	NA	TRBJ1-1	NA	TGTGCCAGTCATACACCCGGGGACTTGAACACTGAAGCTTTCTTT	CASHTPGDLNTEAFF
TRBV5-4	NA	TRBJ1-6	NA	TGTGCCAGCAGCTTAGCTGGGGACTTCTATAATTCACCCCTCCACTTT	CASSLAGDFYNSPLHF
TRBV28	TRBD2	TRBJ2-7	NA	TGTGCCAGCAGGGGGAGGGAAGGCTCCTACGAGCAGTACTTC	CASRGREGSYEQYF
TRBV28	NA	TRBJ1-3	NA	TGTGCCAGCAGTTTGGGGGGGTCTGGAAACACCATATATTTT	CASSLGGSGNTIYF
TRBV4-1	NA	TRBJ1-4	NA	TGCGCCAGCAGCCAGCAACAGGGTTACTTACGCGAAAAACTGTTTTTT	CASSQQQGYLREKLFF
TRBV27	NA	TRBJ2-7	NA	TGTGCCAGCAGTGTATTCCCTCCGGGGTACGAGCAGTACTTC	CASSVFPPGYEQYF
TRBV6-5	NA	TRBJ1-2	few	TGTGCCAGCAGTCCAACAGCTAACTATGGCTACACCTTC	CASSPTANYGYTF
TRBV5-1	NA	TRBJ2-7	NA	TGCGCCAGCAGCTCTGTAACGGGACTCTCGTCCGCCTACGAGCAGTACTTC	CASSSVTGLSSAYEQYF
TRBV7-6	TRBD1	TRBJ1-5	NA	TGTGCCAGCAGCCTAGGGACAGCATATAGCAATCAGCCCCAGCATTTT	CASSLGTAYSNQPQHF
TRBV19	TRBD2	TRBJ2-3	NA	TGTGCCAGTAGTATAGTCTTCCGGGGGGGCCTGGATACGCAGTATTTT	CASSIVFRGGLDTQYF
TRBV6-6	TRBD2	TRBJ2-3	NA	TGTGCCATGTCTCTAGCGGGGATCACAGATACGCAGTATTTT	CAMSLAGITDTQYF
TRBV9	TRBD2	TRBJ2-7	NA	TGTGCCAGCAGCGTTAACAGCGGGAGGCGCGAGCAGTACTTC	CASSVNSGRREQYF
TRBV7-3	NA	TRBJ2-2	NA	TGTGCCAGCAGCCCGGAGGGGGCTCGCGCGAACACCGGGGAGCTGTTTTTT	CASSPEGARANTGELFF
TRBV29-1	TRBD1	TRBJ1-2	NA	TGCAGCGTGTTCCCGGGACAGGGTCCACACTATGGCTACACCTTC	CSVFPGQGPHYGYTF
TRBV12-5	TRBD1	TRBJ2-2	NA	TGTGCTAGTTACAGGGGACCGAACACCGGGGAGCTGTTTTTT	CASYRGPNTGELFF
TRBV9	TRBD2	TRBJ2-1	NA	TGTGCCAGCAGCGCCTACACTAGCGGGAGAAACAGGAATGAGCAGTTCTTC	CASSAYTSGRNRNEQFF
TRBV11-2	NA	TRBJ2-7	NA	TGTGCCAGCAGCCCTTTTCAGGCCATCGCCTACGAGCAGTACTTC	CASSPFQAIAYEQYF
TRBV7-8	TRBD2	TRBJ2-1	NA	TGTGCCAGCAGCCCCCCAGCGGGAGAGCCTTACAATGAGCAGTTCTTC	CASSPPAGEPYNEQFF
TRBV12-5	TRBD1	TRBJ2-3	NA	TGTGCTAGTGGTTTGGAGGGACAGGGGGAAGATACGCAGTATTTT	CASGLEGQGEDTQYF
TRBV5-1	NA	TRBJ2-6	NA	TGCGCCAGCAGCTTGGGTCGCGGCTCTGGGGCCAACGTCCTGACTTTC	CASSLGRGSGANVLTF
TRBV9	NA	TRBJ2-7	NA	TGTGCCAGCAGCGTAGGACTCGACCCCTACGAGCAGTACTTC	CASSVGLDPYEQYF
TRBV6-4	NA	TRBJ1-6	NA	TGTGCCAGCAGTGACTTAGCCGGTCGCTATAATTCACCCCTCCACTTT	CASSDLAGRYNSPLHF
TRBV5-1	TRBD1	TRBJ2-1	NA	TGCGCCAGCAGCCAACCCGACAGGGTCTGGGACAATGAGCAGTTCTTC	CASSQPDRVWDNEQFF
TRBV7-6	TRBD1	TRBJ1-6	NA	TGTGCCAGCAGCTCGGGACAGGGTCTCTCACCCCTCCACTTT	CASSSGQGLSPLHF